A single sample gave rise to the 6 T cell receptor beta chains below, sequenced in a study of response to subunit inactivated influenza vaccine. A single record per CDR3 protein comes from TCRdb applying MiXCR to the RT-PCR reads. The sample includes hundreds of thousands of distinct CDR3 sequences, 13% to 15% of them seen just once. The source material was PBMCs from blood, sampled roughly 15 days before vaccination. Receptors were obtained from a man in his fifties or sixties who received an inactivated influenza vaccine.

The chain carries TRBV6-1 and TRBJ2-7; possibly TRBD1 or TRBD2 for D (5 bases each). V shed 6 bases and J shed 7 bases, with 16 bases lying between them. Germline V lookup: CDR1 MNHNS, CDR2 SASEGT. This CDR3 is built from 13 residues. The CDR3 nucleotides read TGTGCCAGCAGAGCCCCGGGACGGACTGAGCAGTACTTC. Translation: CASRAPGRTEQYF.

The chain couples TRBV29-1 to TRBJ2-1; 8 bases fit TRBD1. The CDR3 has 14 amino acids. CDR1 is SQVTM, CDR2 ANQGSEA, per germline. Trimming removed 6 bases from V and 4 bases from J; junction bases left unmatched: 8. The CDR3 loop is CSVALGQAYNEQFF. In DNA form, the CDR3 reads TGCAGCGTGGCCCTGGGACAGGCGTACAATGAGCAGTTCTTC.

The chain has TRBV15 and TRBJ1-4, with D possibly TRBD1 on 5 matching bases. Trimming removed 5 bases at V and 5 bases at J, with 21 bases between. This CDR3 is built from 17 residues. Germline V CDR1 and CDR2: LNHNV, YYDKDF (reference sequence). CDR3 in DNA: TGTGCCACCAGCGGTCGAGGGAAGACAGCCGCCAATGAAAAACTGTTTTTT. Translated, it gives CATSGRGKTAANEKLFF.

The chain employs TRBV20-1 and TRBJ2-7; the D gene could be TRBD1 or TRBD2 (6 bases each). Germline lookup yields CDR1 DFQATT and CDR2 SNEGSKA (reference sequence). V gave up 2 bases and J gave up 5 bases, with 22 bases separating them. This CDR3 region has 16 residues. CDR3 sequence (DNA): TGCAGTGCTAGACTCCCCCTTGGAGGGGGGCTAAACGAGCAGTACTTC. Residues: CSARLPLGGGLNEQYF.

This clonotype was found a few times. This chain uses TRBV14 with TRBJ2-7, with 10 bases that match TRBD1. CDR1 and CDR2 from the germline V gene are SGHDN and FVKESK. V trimming: 5 bases; J trimming: 4 bases; junction bases outside the gene matches: 11. CDR3 length: 16 residues. CDR3 loop: CASSGARTGGLYEQYF. CDR3 nucleotide sequence: TGTGCCAGCAGCGGAGCCCGGACAGGGGGTCTTTACGAGCAGTACTTC.

This clonotype was detected many times. This rearrangement joins TRBV12-3 or TRBV12-4 to TRBJ1-2, with a possible D match to TRBD1 (5 bases). The CDR3 spans 12 residues. V lost 5 bases and J 4 bases, leaving 8 bases between the germline ends. The CDR3, as DNA: TGTGCCAGCAGTCGCGACAGCTATGGCTACACCTTC. The encoded protein is CASSRDSYGYTF.